One and the same sample provided the 32 T cell receptor beta chains below, sequenced in a study of T-cell memory formation after mild COVID-19. TCRdb analysed the 5' RACE reads with MiXCR anew, one entry per CDR3 protein. Of roughly 250,000 distinct CDR3 sequences in the sample, approximately 15% are singletons; the top ten hold roughly 21%. The sequencing sample was made of PBMCs or a T cell subset sorted from them (not recorded which). The source of these receptors is a man younger than 35 who had mild COVID-19 (a few samples of this study predate the infection). Cell type and time point are not known.

This clonotype was counted ten times or more. The V and J genes are TRBV20-1 and TRBJ2-7, with a weak D call TRBD1 (5 bases). The CDR3 contains 11 residues. Germline CDR1 DFQATT, CDR2 SNEGSKA (reference sequence). Trimming removed 2 bases from V and 5 bases from J, with 7 bases in between. This CDR3 reads CSARSGHEQYV. The CDR3 nucleotides are TGCAGTGCTAGATCAGGGCACGAGCAGTACGTC.

This clonotype was seen at least ten times. J is TRBJ2-5 and V is TRBV7-2, with 7 bases aligning to TRBD2. The CDR3 has 14 residues. Germline CDR1 and CDR2: SGHTA and FQGNSA. J was trimmed by 3 bases and V by 3 bases; bases with no gene match: 4. The DNA of the CDR3 is TGTGCCAGCAGCTTCTCGGCGGGAGAAGAGACCCAGTACTTC. This gives the protein CASSFSAGEETQYF.

The DNA of the CDR3 is TGCGCCAGCAGCAAAAGTTCTTCTTTGGCCCTCACTGAAGCTTTCTTT. Translating gives CASSKSSSLALTEAFF. The chain links TRBV4-3 to TRBJ1-1, with D uncertain. Trimming stripped 5 bases from V and 4 bases from J, with 20 bases between. CDR3 length equals 16 residues. Per germline, CDR1 LGHNA and CDR2 YSLEER.

The sample holds a few counts of this clonotype. This chain links TRBV4-1 with TRBJ1-1; D unresolved. Germline assignment: CDR1 MGHRA and CDR2 YSYEKL. The CDR3 is 16 amino acids. V gave up 0 bases and J gave up 4 bases, with 15 bases separating them. CDR3 sequence (DNA): TGCGCCAGCAGCCAAGATCGTAGGGAGGTTCGCACTGAAGCTTTCTTT. It is translated as CASSQDRREVRTEAFF.

This clonotype occurred a few times. V is TRBV7-2 and J is TRBJ1-4, with a weak D call TRBD1 (5 bases). Trimming removed 4 bases from V and 8 bases from J, with 17 bases in between. This CDR3 comprises 15 residues. Germline loops: CDR1 SGHTA, CDR2 FQGNSA. CDR3 region: CASSSYFGGIEKLFF. The CDR3 DNA is TGTGCCAGCAGCTCATACTTCGGGGGGATCGAAAAACTGTTTTTT.

The chain uses TRBV27 and TRBJ2-7, with D tentatively TRBD2 (5 bases). Germline CDR1 reads MNHEY; CDR2 reads SMNVEV (reference sequence). This CDR3 has 14 residues. Trimming shortened V by 4 bases and J by 0 bases, and 10 bases separated the two germline ends. Written as DNA, the CDR3 is TGTGCCAGCAGTTCCGGGATCAGCTCCTACGAGCAGTACTTC. As protein: CASSSGISSYEQYF.

In this sample, this clonotype turned up a few times. The chain is built from TRBV7-2 and TRBJ2-3, with D possibly being TRBD2 (7 bases). Germline lookup yields CDR1 SGHTA and CDR2 FQGNSA. The CDR3 is 16 amino acids. V was cut by 5 bases and J by 3 bases, with 18 bases left in between. The CDR3 sequence is CASSPARGALTDTQYF. The CDR3 coding sequence is TGTGCCAGCAGCCCCGCCCGGGGGGCCCTTACAGATACGCAGTATTTT.

This clonotype came up a few times. This chain joins TRBV2 and TRBJ2-3; TRBD2 is a possible D gene (7 bases). Between the trimmed V and J ends, which lost 7 bases and 2 bases, there was a span of 31 bases. CDR3 length: 20 residues. Germline V gene sequence: CDR1 SNHLY, CDR2 FYNNEI. CDR3 amino acids: CASTSEGGNEGGGFTDTQYF. Written as DNA, the CDR3 is TGTGCCAGCACCTCGGAAGGGGGAAATGAGGGCGGGGGCTTCACAGATACGCAGTATTTT. Full variable domain (rest looked up from reference TRBV2 and TRBJ2-3): EPEVTQTPSHQVTQMGQEVILRCVPISNHLYFYWYRQILGQKVEFLVSFYNNEISEKSEIFDDQFSVERPDGSNFTLKIRSTKLEDSAMYFCASTSEGGNEGGGFTDTQYFGPGTRLTVL.

This rearrangement joins TRBV29-1 to TRBJ1-1; perhaps TRBD1 as D (5 bases). V was trimmed by 3 bases and J by 1 base, leaving 12 bases between them. Germline-derived CDR1 and CDR2 are SQVTM and ANQGSEA. The CDR3 is 14 residues long. This CDR3 reads CSVELRGQNTEAFF. CDR3 sequence (DNA): TGCAGCGTTGAGTTAAGGGGCCAGAACACTGAAGCTTTCTTT. Full variable domain (outside the CDR3, taken from reference TRBV29-1 and TRBJ1-1): SAVISQKPSRDICQRGTSLTIQCQVDSQVTMMFWYRQQPGQSLTLIATANQGSEATYESGFVIDKFPISRPNLTFSTLTVSNMSPEDSSIYLCSVELRGQNTEAFFGQGTRLTVV.

For the CDR3, the DNA is TGTGCCAGCAGCTCACAAGGGGGTAGAGAGACCCAGTACTTC. This encodes CASSSQGGRETQYF. This chain joins TRBV7-6 and TRBJ2-5, with D possibly TRBD1 on 6 matching bases. CDR3 size: 14 residues. Germline CDR1 reads SGHVS; CDR2 reads FNYEAQ. Trimming shortened V by 4 bases and J by 4 bases, and 13 bases separated the two germline ends. Together with reference TRBV7-6 and TRBJ2-5, the CDR3 gives the full variable domain: GAGVSQSPRYKVTKRGQDVALRCDPISGHVSLYWYRQALGQGPEFLTYFNYEAQQDKSGLPNDRFSAERPEGSISTLTIQRTEQRDSAMYRCASSSQGGRETQYFGPGTRLLVL.

V gene TRBV9 combines with J gene TRBJ2-7; D ambiguous. Trimming cost V 0 bases and J 2 bases, with 12 bases left between them. This CDR3 has 15 residues. Germline loops: CDR1 SGDLS, CDR2 YYNGEE. The CDR3 DNA follows: TGTGCCAGCAGCGTAGCTCCCACGCCGACCTACGAGCAGTACTTC. Protein sequence: CASSVAPTPTYEQYF.

The chain links TRBV6-5 to TRBJ2-1; D is ambiguous. Germline assignment: CDR1 MNHEY and CDR2 SVGAGI. There are 13 residues in the CDR3. V was pared by 0 bases and J by 9 bases, with 9 bases between. The CDR3: CASSYSKTGEQFF. As DNA, the CDR3 is TGTGCCAGCAGTTACTCGAAGACGGGTGAGCAGTTCTTC.

J is TRBJ1-1 and V is TRBV7-2; D not certain. The V gene's germline CDR1 is SGHTA and CDR2 FQGNSA. V shed 1 base and J shed 1 base, with 10 bases lying between them. This CDR3 has 15 amino acids. The CDR3 DNA follows: TGTGCCAGCAGCTTAGTAGTCGGAGGGAACACTGAAGCTTTCTTT. This codes for CASSLVVGGNTEAFF.

The sample holds a few counts of this clonotype. V is TRBV3-1 and J is TRBJ1-3, with 7 positions matching TRBD1. The V gene end was trimmed by 4 bases and the J gene end by 0 bases; junction bases not matched to a gene: 3. In germline, CDR1 is LGHDT, CDR2 YNNKEL (reference sequence). CDR3 length equals 15 residues. CDR3 bases: TGTGCCAGCAGCCTAGGGACAGCCTCTGGAAACACCATATATTTT. Translation: CASSLGTASGNTIYF. The entire variable domain, with the rest obtained from reference TRBV3-1 and TRBJ1-3, is as follows: DTAVSQTPKYLVTQMGNDKSIKCEQNLGHDTMYWYKQDSKKFLKIMFSYNNKELIINETVPNRFSPKSPDKAHLNLHINSLELGDSAVYFCASSLGTASGNTIYFGEGSWLTVV.

The chain employs TRBV7-2 and TRBJ1-5; D not resolved. The ends were cut back, 4 bases at V and 1 base at J, with 11 bases in the middle. CDR3 length: 15 residues. From germline, CDR1 is SGHTA and CDR2 FQGNSA. The DNA of the CDR3 is TGTGCCAGCAGCTGGAGTGTTGGGAGCAATCAGCCCCAGCATTTT. This gives the protein CASSWSVGSNQPQHF.

Only one count was recorded for this clonotype. In DNA, the CDR3 is TGTGCCAGCACGACTCGACAAGAGACCCAGTACTTC. Protein sequence: CASTTRQETQYF. V gene TRBV2 combines with J gene TRBJ2-5; D ambiguous. The CDR3 loop spans 12 amino acids. CDR1 and CDR2 from the germline V gene are SNHLY and FYNNEI. Trimming removed 7 bases from V and 2 bases from J, with 8 bases in between.

This clonotype was picked up a small number of times. The chain uses TRBV9 and TRBJ2-7, with D tentatively TRBD2 (7 bases). V dropped 0 bases and J dropped 5 bases, with 15 bases sitting between them. The CDR3 consists of 15 residues. Germline CDR1 SGDLS, CDR2 YYNGEE. The CDR3 region has the DNA TGTGCCAGCAGCGTAGGTTGGGGGGGCAAGGACGAGCAGTACTTC. Protein product: CASSVGWGGKDEQYF.

The gene calls are TRBV7-9 and TRBJ1-5; 8 nucleotides match TRBD1. Germline CDR1 and CDR2: SEHNR and FQNEAQ (reference sequence). The CDR3 has 14 amino acids. Losses at the gene ends were 4 bases for V and 6 bases for J; bases not matched to a gene: 5. The CDR3 nucleotides read TGTGCCAGCAGCTCGGACAGGGATCGTCAGCCCCAGCATTTT. It codes for CASSSDRDRQPQHF. Complete variable domain (other parts from reference TRBV7-9 and TRBJ1-5): DTGVSQNPRHKITKRGQNVTFRCDPISEHNRLYWYRQTLGQGPEFLTYFQNEAQLEKSRLLSDRFSAERPKGSFSTLEIQRTEQGDSAMYLCASSSDRDRQPQHFGDGTRLSIL.

This clonotype was detected ten times or more. The V gene is TRBV5-1, the J gene TRBJ1-2, with TRBD1 as a possible D gene (6 bases). The V and J ends lost 0 bases and 2 bases respectively, with 8 bases between them. CDR3 length: 14 amino acids. Germline V gene data show CDR1 as SGHRS and CDR2 as YFSETQ. CDR3 nucleotide sequence: TGCGCCAGCAGCTTGGACAGGGTCAACTATGGCTACACCTTC. This encodes CASSLDRVNYGYTF.

A few counts support this clonotype. The chain combines TRBV5-1 with TRBJ2-5; D is undetermined. Germline-derived CDR1 and CDR2 are SGHRS and YFSETQ. The CDR3 spans 13 residues. V was shortened by 4 bases and J by 4 bases, with 11 bases between the two germline ends. The CDR3 DNA reads as TGCGCCAGCAGCCACGACACAAGAGAGACCCAGTACTTC. It encodes CASSHDTRETQYF.

The table lists this clonotype with a few counts. This sequence joins TRBV5-1 and TRBJ2-1, with no clear D. The V gene lost 4 bases and the J gene lost 10 bases, with 9 bases spanning the gap. The CDR3 spans 11 residues. CDR1 and CDR2 (germline): SGHRS, YFSETQ. The CDR3 region has the DNA TGCGCCAGCAGCGTAGCCAGCGAGCAGTTCTTC. Encoded protein: CASSVASEQFF.

This clonotype has a handful of counts. V usage is TRBV5-1 and J usage is TRBJ1-2; no clear D. V shed 3 bases and J shed 5 bases, with 8 bases lying between them. Germline CDR1 reads SGHRS; CDR2 reads YFSETQ. CDR3 length: 12 residues. CDR3 amino acids: CASSSTEYGYTF. The CDR3 DNA reads as TGCGCCAGCAGCTCTACAGAGTATGGCTACACCTTC.

The chain links TRBV5-1 to TRBJ2-2; 11 nucleotides match TRBD1. In germline, CDR1 is SGHRS, CDR2 YFSETQ. Trimming at V came to 4 bases and at J to 4 bases, leaving 6 bases not matched to a gene. This CDR3 comprises 16 residues. The CDR3 bases are TGCGCCAGCAGCCCTGGGACAGGGGGGATCACCGGGGAGCTGTTTTTT. Translated, it gives CASSPGTGGITGELFF.

The rearrangement uses TRBV6-5 and TRBJ2-7; D call uncertain. Germline loops: CDR1 MNHEY, CDR2 SVGAGI. The CDR3 has 13 amino acids. V was clipped by 0 bases and J by 4 bases, with 7 bases between them. The CDR3 loop is CASSYSQFYEQYF. In DNA form, the CDR3 reads TGTGCCAGCAGTTACTCTCAGTTTTACGAGCAGTACTTC.

This clonotype was counted a few times. This chain uses TRBV3-1 with TRBJ2-7; D remains unclear. Germline CDR1 reads LGHDT; CDR2 reads YNNKEL (reference sequence). The V end lost 0 bases, the J end lost 3 bases, and 12 bases lay between the germline ends. The CDR3 loop spans 15 amino acids. DNA for the CDR3: TGTGCCAGCAGCCAAGATAGTAACGGCCGCTACGAGCAGTACTTC. This translates into CASSQDSNGRYEQYF.

The CDR3 sequence is CASQGPGAGQDYEQYF. The DNA of the CDR3 is TGTGCCAGCCAGGGTCCAGGTGCCGGACAGGACTACGAGCAGTACTTC. This chain links TRBV6-5 with TRBJ2-7; 7 bases line up with TRBD1. From germline, CDR1 is MNHEY and CDR2 SVGAGI. J was trimmed by 3 bases and V by 8 bases; bases with no gene match: 16. The length of the CDR3 is 16 residues.

This chain uses TRBV24-1 with TRBJ2-3; D unclear. The CDR3 runs to 15 residues. Looked up from germline, CDR1 is KGHDR and CDR2 is SFDVKD. The V end lost 4 bases, the J end lost 4 bases, and 14 bases lay between the germline ends. The DNA for the CDR3 is TGTGCCACCAGTGACCCCGGGCTAGTCCCAGATACGCAGTATTTT. It encodes CATSDPGLVPDTQYF.

This clonotype came up a few times. The chain couples TRBV27 to TRBJ1-1; 7 bases match TRBD1. V was pared by 7 bases and J by 5 bases, with 10 bases of the junction left unmatched. CDR3 length: 14 amino acids. The germline CDR1 and CDR2 sequences are MNHEY and SMNVEV (reference sequence). The CDR3 DNA follows: TGTGCCAGCAAGATGCGAGGGGGCCAGACTGAAGCTTTCTTT. It specifies CASKMRGGQTEAFF.

This clonotype was counted a few times. The rearrangement links TRBV2 to TRBJ2-3; D call uncertain. This CDR3 region has 13 residues. Trimming removed 2 bases at V and 5 bases at J, with 8 bases between. Germline CDR1 reads SNHLY; CDR2 reads FYNNEI. The CDR3: CASSEPHQDTQYF. In DNA form, the CDR3 reads TGTGCCAGCAGTGAACCCCACCAAGATACGCAGTATTTT.

This chain uses TRBV20-1 with TRBJ2-3, with D possibly matching TRBD1 (5 bases). Germline CDR1 DFQATT, CDR2 SNEGSKA (reference sequence). The CDR3 covers 14 residues. V gave up 1 base and J gave up 0 bases, with 8 bases separating them. DNA for the CDR3: TGCAGTGCTAGAGGGACAACTAGCACAGATACGCAGTATTTT. Translation gives CSARGTTSTDTQYF.

This clonotype occurred a few times. As DNA, the CDR3 is TGTGCCAGCAGCCAAGATCGGGGGCGAAGCACAGATACGCAGTATTTT. Translating gives CASSQDRGRSTDTQYF. V is TRBV4-2 and J is TRBJ2-3, with D tentatively TRBD1 or TRBD2 (6 bases each). Germline assignment: CDR1 LGHNA and CDR2 YNFKEQ. Trimming took 0 bases from V and 0 from J, leaving 10 bases between them. CDR3 size: 16 residues.

This clonotype appeared a few times. The rearrangement links TRBV6-2 or TRBV6-3 to TRBJ2-3, with D hard to call. The ends were cut back, 0 bases at V and 6 bases at J, with 7 bases in the middle. CDR1 is MNHEY, CDR2 SVGEGT, per germline. The CDR3 has 13 residues. Written as DNA, the CDR3 is TGTGCCAGCAGTTACTCGAAAGGGGATACGCAGTATTTT. It is translated as CASSYSKGDTQYF.